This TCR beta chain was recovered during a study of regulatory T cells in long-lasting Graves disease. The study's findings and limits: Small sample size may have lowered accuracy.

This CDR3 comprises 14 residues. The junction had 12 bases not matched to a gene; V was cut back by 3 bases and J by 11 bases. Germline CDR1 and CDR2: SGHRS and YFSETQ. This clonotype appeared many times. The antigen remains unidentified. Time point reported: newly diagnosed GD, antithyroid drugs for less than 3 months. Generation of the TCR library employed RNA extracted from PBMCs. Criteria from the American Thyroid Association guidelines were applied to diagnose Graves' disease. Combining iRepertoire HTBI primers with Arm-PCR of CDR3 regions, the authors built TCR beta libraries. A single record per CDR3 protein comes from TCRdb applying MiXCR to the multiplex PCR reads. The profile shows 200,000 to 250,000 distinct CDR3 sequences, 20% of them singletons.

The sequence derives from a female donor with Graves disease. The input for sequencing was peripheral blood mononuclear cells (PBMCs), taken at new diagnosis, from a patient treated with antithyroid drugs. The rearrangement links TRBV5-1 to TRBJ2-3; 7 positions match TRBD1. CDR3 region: CASSSPGQTNKQYF. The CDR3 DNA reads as TGCGCCAGCAGCTCACCGGGACAGACCAATAAGCAGTATTTT.